The 4 T cell receptor beta chains below come from one sample, sequenced in a study of vaccination effects on CD4 cells after COVID-19. Sequencing used immunoSEQ multiplex PCR; TCRdb keeps in-frame clones, though not all of them. The sample lists about 73,000 clones; about four fifths were seen once. The antigens for these receptors are not known. Viral peptide pool expansion of antigen-specific CD4+ T cells preceded sequencing in the ViraFEST assay. Subsequent to a culture period of nine to ten days, CD4+ T cells were isolated. Vaccinees lacked prior SARS-CoV-2 infection and tested negative for nucleocapsid antibodies. Sequences were derived from CD4+ T cells from PBMCs cultured with HCoV-NL63 spike peptides, sampled before COVID-19 vaccination. The source of these receptors is a human donor who received a COVID-19 vaccine.

The chain is built from TRBV28 and TRBJ1-6, with D possibly being TRBD1 (6 bases). This CDR3 is 14 amino acids long. The germline V gene encodes CDR1 MDHEN and CDR2 SYDVKM. The CDR3 sequence is CAVRGSSYNSPLHF. The CDR3 nucleotides read TGTGCAGTAAGGGGGAGCTCCTATAATTCACCCCTCCACTTT. Combining the CDR3 with reference TRBV28 and TRBJ1-6 gives the whole variable domain DVKVTQSSRYLVKRTGEKVFLECVQDMDHENMFWYRQDPGLGLRLIYFSYDVKMKEKGDIPEGYSVSREKKERFSLILESASTNQTSMYLCAVRGSSYNSPLHFGNGTRLTVT.

V is TRBV6-5 and J is TRBJ2-2, with 9 positions matching TRBD2. Germline values: CDR1 MNHEY, CDR2 SVGAGI. The J segment lost 3 bases and the V segment lost 5 bases, leaving 4 bases of the junction unmatched. The CDR3 sequence is 15 residues long. The CDR3 nucleotides are TGTGCCAGCAGTCTGACTAGCGGTTACACCGGGGAGCTGTTTTTT. Encoded protein: CASSLTSGYTGELFF.

V gene TRBV2 combines with J gene TRBJ2-2, with D perhaps matching TRBD1 or TRBD2 (5 bases each). Germline CDR1 reads SNHLY; CDR2 reads FYNNEI. This CDR3 spans 14 amino acids. V gave up 4 bases and J gave up 6 bases, with 12 bases separating them. DNA of the CDR3: TGTGCCAGCAGTGGTTCCAGGGACCCCGGGGAGCTGTTTTTT. Its translation is CASSGSRDPGELFF.

This chain links TRBV5-1 with TRBJ1-2, with 8 bases lining up with TRBD1. Looked up from germline, CDR1 is SGHRS and CDR2 is YFSETQ. This CDR3 has 14 residues. V shed 3 bases and J 3 bases; nucleotides not matched to a gene: 4. The CDR3 DNA follows: TGCGCCAGCAGCTCCGGACAGGGTGACTATGGCTACACCTTC. Translated, it gives CASSSGQGDYGYTF.